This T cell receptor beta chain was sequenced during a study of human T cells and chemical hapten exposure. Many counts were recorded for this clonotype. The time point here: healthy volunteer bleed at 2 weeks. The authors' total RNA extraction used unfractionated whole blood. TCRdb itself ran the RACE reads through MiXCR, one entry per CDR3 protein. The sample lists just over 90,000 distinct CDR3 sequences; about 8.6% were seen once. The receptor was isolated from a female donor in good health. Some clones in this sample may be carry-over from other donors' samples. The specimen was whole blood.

This CDR3 is CASRGSGGKETQYF. Here the CDR3 DNA reads TGTGCCAGCAGGGGTAGCGGGGGTAAAGAGACCCAGTACTTC. The V call is TRBV6-6, the J call TRBJ2-5; 9 nucleotides match TRBD2. The CDR3 is 14 residues long. CDR1 MNHNY and CDR2 SVGAGI come from the germline V gene (reference sequence). The junction had 5 bases not matched to a gene; V was cut back by 6 bases and J by 3 bases.